Each of the 8 T cell receptor beta chains below was sequenced from the same sample in a study of PD-1 blockade in classical Hodgkin lymphoma. Profiled with immunoSEQ multiplex PCR; TCRdb holds only in-frame clones, not every one. Among 60,000 or so clones listed, about 88% were seen once. Every one of the patients relapsed after autologous stem cell transplantation (brentuximab vedotin exposure was variable). Sequencing was performed on peripheral blood mononuclear cells (PBMCs), taken at baseline. The source of these receptors is a human donor with classical Hodgkin lymphoma.

The V gene is TRBV19, the J gene TRBJ2-7, with 8 bases lining up with TRBD1. Germline CDR1 is LNHDA and CDR2 is SQIVND (reference sequence). The CDR3 runs 15 residues. V shed 0 bases, J shed 7 bases, and the junction held 8 bases outside the gene matches. The CDR3 sequence: CASSIDPGTGAEQYF. The CDR3 DNA follows: TGTGCCAGTAGTATAGATCCCGGGACAGGAGCTGAGCAGTACTTC.

This chain uses TRBV29-1 with TRBJ2-2; D unclear. V lost 7 bases, J lost 6 bases, and 9 bases lay in between. The CDR3 sequence is 11 residues long. Germline loops: CDR1 SQVTM, CDR2 ANQGSEA. In DNA, the CDR3 is TGCAGCGGAGAGTTGGCCGGGGAGCTGTTTTTT. This codes for CSGELAGELFF.

This sequence joins TRBV4-2 and TRBJ2-3, with TRBD2 matching over 10 bases. The length of the CDR3 is 21 residues. V shed 2 bases and J 3 bases; nucleotides not matched to a gene: 20. Germline loops: CDR1 LGHNA, CDR2 YNFKEQ. DNA of the CDR3: TGTGCCAGCAGCCAAAATCTGGAGCCTTCAACAAGCGGGGGGGGGACAGATACGCAGTATTTT. This translates into CASSQNLEPSTSGGGTDTQYF.

The chain is built from TRBV19 and TRBJ2-2; 12 positions agree with TRBD2. Germline V gives CDR1 LNHDA, CDR2 SQIVND (reference sequence). V was pared by 4 bases and J by 0 bases, with 9 bases of the junction left unmatched. CDR3 length: 19 amino acids. CDR3 DNA sequence: TGTGCCAGTAGTAGCCTAGCGGGGGGGCACGGCCCGAACACCGGGGAGCTGTTTTTT. Its translation: CASSSLAGGHGPNTGELFF.

V gene TRBV4-2 combines with J gene TRBJ2-7, with 12 nucleotides matching TRBD2. This CDR3 spans 20 amino acids. Germline-derived CDR1 and CDR2 are LGHNA and YNFKEQ. Trimming removed 0 bases from V and 0 bases from J; junction bases left unmatched: 12. CDR3 sequence: CASSQDSRLAGVRSSYEQYF. CDR3 nucleotide sequence: TGTGCCAGCAGCCAAGATTCCCGACTAGCGGGAGTGAGGAGCTCCTACGAGCAGTACTTC.

This chain links TRBV4-2 with TRBJ2-1; 8 nucleotides align to TRBD2. Germline CDR1 reads LGHNA; CDR2 reads YNFKEQ. J was trimmed by 5 bases and V by 3 bases; bases with no gene match: 3. This CDR3 spans 14 amino acids. The CDR3 reads CASSQGLVNNEQFF. The CDR3 DNA reads TGTGCCAGCAGCCAGGGACTAGTCAACAATGAGCAGTTCTTC.

V usage is TRBV23-1 and J usage is TRBJ2-6; D possibly matches TRBD1 or TRBD2 (5 bases each). TRBV23-1 is an ORF; its function is uncertain. The CDR3 is 16 residues long. V was pared by 10 bases and J by 4 bases, with 20 bases between. CDR3 bases: TGCGCCACCTCGCAAGGGGACGAGCAAGGGGCCAACGTCCTGACTTTC. This codes for CATSQGDEQGANVLTF.

This clone was observed a few times. The chain combines TRBV28 with TRBJ2-4; tentatively, D is TRBD1 or TRBD2 (5 bases each). The CDR3 totals 17 residues. The ends were cut back, 5 bases at V and 3 bases at J, with 20 bases in the middle. Germline V gene lookup returns CDR1 MDHEN and CDR2 SYDVKM. The chain's CDR3 is CASSPGPFLSDKNIQYF. The CDR3 DNA follows: TGTGCCAGCAGTCCGGGGCCGTTCTTATCGGACAAAAACATTCAGTACTTC.